This entry concerns a single TCR beta chain. The sample comes from a study of OX40 agonist ivuxolimab in advanced cancers. Repertoires were generated with immunoSEQ multiplex PCR, while TCRdb's copy carries only in-frame clones and drops some. This table holds about 100,000 clones, around 90% found once. From germline, CDR1 is SGHDN and CDR2 FVKESK. Trimming left V 3 bases short and J 3 bases short, with 5 bases between. There are 13 residues in the CDR3. This rearrangement joins TRBV14 to TRBJ2-2; no firm D call. Sequencing used CD4+ or CD8+ T cells sorted from blood, obtained in a trial of the OX40 agonist ivuxolimab. The TCR comes from an adult with an advanced solid tumor such as melanoma, head and neck, liver or kidney cancer. CDR3 sequence (DNA): TGTGCCAGCAGCCAGACCCACACCGGGGAGCTGTTTTTT. Its protein product is CASSQTHTGELFF.